This T cell receptor beta chain emerged from a study of shared clonotypes between healthy human individuals (dated by TCRdb to the early 2020s). The study in broad terms: A few men and a couple of women, aged 18 to 49 years, made up the cohort. For each donor, CD4 naive and CD4 memory were each given three plates, CD8 naive was given two plates, and CD8 memory was given one plate. To estimate repertoire size and how much clonotypes are shared between individuals, the study performed deep sequencing of blood TCR repertoires from about five healthy adults. Different laboratories and diverse techniques were used to prepare libraries and sequence TCR repertoires, to increase sequencing depth and limit assay-specific biases. Each donor's leukapheresis produced roughly between roughly 0.85 and 9.5 billion PBMCs.

Healthy HIV-negative adults with no recently reported acute infections or vaccinations were included as donors. Every donor was a Caucasian adult living in Nashville, Tennessee, USA. CD4+ T cells were enriched by magnetic negative selection, after which naive cells were positively selected on CD45RA and the negative fraction was taken as the memory subset. After blood collection by leukapheresis, PBMCs were isolated using Ficoll-Histopaque density gradient centrifugation and then cryopreserved in the vapor phase of liquid nitrogen. Purity and quantity of every magnetically sorted T cell population were checked by analytical flow cytometry. Genomic DNA was isolated from each sorted fraction and quantified by UV absorbance on a Nanodrop 2000c. From its cysteine to its phenylalanine, the CDR3 spans 13 amino acids. Only the CDR3 DNA stays, 39 bases, in frame from base 1. The germline V gene encodes CDR1 SGHRS and CDR2 YFSETQ. V was cut back by 0 bases and J by 5 bases, leaving a gap of 6 bases between them.

Using the deep immunoSEQ assay, multiplex PCR amplified TCR CDR3 regions from genomic DNA. Extracted genomic DNA from each cell subset was spread evenly across all wells of several immunoSEQ 96-well plates, with each plate serving as a replicate. For sorted subsets, roughly 200 ng of genomic DNA, equivalent to some 30,000 T cell genomes, went into each replicate PCR. The purified libraries were quantified using a Qubit 3.0 fluorometer, sized with a Bioanalyzer 2100, and then quantified again using the KAPA Library Quantification kit. Every immunoSEQ 96-well plate was sequenced on a dedicated single-read 150-cycle Illumina NextSeq 550 flow cell. In the authors' own workflow: Because only junctional sequences without quality scores were contained in the immunoSEQ output, filtering matching that applied to full-length reads could not be performed. Sequences were annotated with PyIR, a Python wrapper for IgBLAST v1.9, and V/J genes and CDR3 were assigned using IMGT germline references. Reads were filtered out if the reads had weak V/J assignments (E-value above 1e-6), no CDR3, stop codons, out-of-frame junctions, or ambiguous translated residues. A V3J clonotype was defined by an identical inferred V gene, J gene, and CDR3 amino acid sequence. Percentage overlap between repertoires was calculated by dividing the number of shared unique clonotypes by the size of the smaller repertoire. Three approaches were used to assess repertoire richness: RTK rarefaction, the Chao1 estimator, and Recon v2.1 estimates of unobserved clonotypes. For all TCRbeta clonotypes obtained by the gDNA method from a few donors, generation probabilities were computed with OLGA. TCRdb stores this immuneACCESS table with in-frame sequences only. Part of the clones is absent; in the studies checked, under half of the shortfall reflects unresolved V genes, and no reason is known for the rest. D and trimming were read from the DNA, whereas the V and J calls and clone size are those reported in that table. The sample data list some 1,100,000 clones, and 75% to 85% of these were observed just once. Approximately 0.52% of the sample is taken by the ten largest.

What the research found in general, with its limitations: Even with the large sequencing depth, rarefaction of the sorted-subset datasets indicated that sequencing was incomplete. Estimated clonotype richness was generally larger for naive than for memory subsets. Sampling was restricted to blood, and TCR repertoires in tissues likely differ from the TCR repertoires found in blood. The small number of donors limited the genetic and exposure-history diversity represented. Sharing across several donors was observed for 4.5% to 6.5% of naive CD4, less than 4% of naive CD8, over 2% of memory CD4, and about 0.38% of memory CD8 clonotypes. Based on pairwise subsampling, the degree of clonotype sharing among donors was expected to be affected by sequencing depth. Compared with non-shared clonotypes, clonotypes shared by all four sorted-subset donors had higher generation probabilities.

This clone was observed a few times. Which antigen it targets is not known. Base qualities are not recorded, but no much larger clone differs from it by a single base. Within the sample, other DNA sequences also encode this same CDR3. The source of this sequence is a young man in good health. Some clones in this sample may be carry-over from other donors' samples. The rearranged chain carries TRBV5-1 and TRBJ2-1; the D gene identity is not certain. The sequenced material came from memory CD4+ T cells from PBMCs. What this sample's cell subset or site label stands for: CD45RA-negative fraction. CDR3 reads: CASSLGRHNEQFF. DNA sequence: TGCGCCAGCAGCTTGGGCCGACACAATGAGCAGTTCTTC.